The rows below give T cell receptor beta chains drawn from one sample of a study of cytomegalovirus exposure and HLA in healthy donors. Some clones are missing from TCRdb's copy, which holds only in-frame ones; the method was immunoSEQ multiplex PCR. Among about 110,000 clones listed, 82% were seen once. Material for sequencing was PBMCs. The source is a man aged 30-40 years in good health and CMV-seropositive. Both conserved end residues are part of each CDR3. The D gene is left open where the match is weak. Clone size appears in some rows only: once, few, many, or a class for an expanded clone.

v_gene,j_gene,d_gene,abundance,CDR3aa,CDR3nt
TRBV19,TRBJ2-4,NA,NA,CASSIQGAKNIQYF,TGTGCCAGTAGTATTCAGGGGGCCAAAAACATTCAGTACTTC
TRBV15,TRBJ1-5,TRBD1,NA,CATSRLQGAGQPQHF,TGTGCCACCAGCAGGTTACAGGGGGCCGGGCAGCCCCAGCATTTT
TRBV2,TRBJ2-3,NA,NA,CASQFRVRDTQYF,TGTGCCAGTCAGTTCCGTGTCCGTGATACGCAGTATTTT
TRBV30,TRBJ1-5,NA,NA,CAWSAAANLGQPQHF,TGTGCCTGGAGCGCGGCGGCCAACCTCGGTCAGCCCCAGCATTTT
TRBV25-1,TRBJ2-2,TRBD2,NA,CASSLAGNTGELFF,TGTGCCAGCAGTCTAGCGGGGAACACCGGGGAGCTGTTTTTT
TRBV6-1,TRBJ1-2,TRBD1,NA,CASSELQGAGNYGYTF,TGTGCCAGCAGTGAACTACAGGGGGCTGGTAACTATGGCTACACCTTC
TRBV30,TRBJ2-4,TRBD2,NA,CAFQDSGGALDIQYF,TGTGCCTTCCAAGATAGCGGGGGGGCCTTAGACATTCAGTACTTC
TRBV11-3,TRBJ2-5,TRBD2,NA,CASSLGGGASGETQYF,TGTGCCAGCAGCTTGGGCGGGGGGGCTTCAGGAGAGACCCAGTACTTC
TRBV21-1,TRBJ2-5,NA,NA,CASSALTWFKETQYF,TGTGCCAGCAGCGCTCTGACTTGGTTTAAAGAGACCCAGTACTTC
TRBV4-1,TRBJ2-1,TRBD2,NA,CASSLVASGTYNEQFF,TGCGCCAGCAGCCTTGTGGCTAGCGGGACCTACAATGAGCAGTTCTTC
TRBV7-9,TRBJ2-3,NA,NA,CASSSTGTQYF,TGTGCCAGCAGCTCGACGGGTACGCAGTATTTT
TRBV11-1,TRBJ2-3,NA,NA,CASGGAADTQYF,TGTGCCAGCGGGGGGGCCGCAGATACGCAGTATTTT
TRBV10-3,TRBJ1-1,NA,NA,CAISESIAANTEAFF,TGTGCCATCAGTGAGTCGATAGCCGCGAACACTGAAGCTTTCTTT
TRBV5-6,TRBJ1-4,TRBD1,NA,CASSVTGYNEKLFF,TGTGCCAGCAGTGTGACAGGGTATAATGAAAAACTGTTTTTT
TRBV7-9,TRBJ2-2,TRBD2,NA,CASSESGRIDTGELFF,TGTGCCAGCAGCGAGAGCGGGAGGATCGACACCGGGGAGCTGTTTTTT
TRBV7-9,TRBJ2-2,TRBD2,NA,CAGLANTGELFF,TGTGCCGGACTAGCGAACACCGGGGAGCTGTTTTTT
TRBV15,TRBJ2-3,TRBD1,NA,CATSRDGSEGATDTQYF,TGTGCCACCAGCAGGGACGGTAGCGAGGGGGCAACAGATACGCAGTATTTT
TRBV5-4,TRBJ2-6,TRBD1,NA,CASRWGQGDSGANVLTF,TGTGCCAGCAGGTGGGGACAGGGGGACTCTGGGGCCAACGTCCTGACTTTC
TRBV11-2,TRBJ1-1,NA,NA,CASSQGQSEAFF,TGTGCCAGCAGCCAAGGACAGTCTGAAGCTTTCTTT
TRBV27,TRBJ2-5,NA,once,CASSPYSQETQYF,TGTGCCAGCAGTCCTTACAGCCAAGAGACCCAGTACTTC
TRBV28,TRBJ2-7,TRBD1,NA,CASSSFTGQGFWEQYF,TGTGCCAGCAGCTCGTTTACGGGACAGGGGTTTTGGGAGCAGTACTTC
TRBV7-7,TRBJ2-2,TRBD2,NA,CASRAGGNTGELFF,TGTGCTAGCAGAGCGGGGGGAAACACCGGGGAGCTGTTTTTT
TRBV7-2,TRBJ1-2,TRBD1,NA,CASSLGRGNYGYTF,TGTGCCAGCAGCTTAGGCAGGGGGAACTATGGCTACACCTTC
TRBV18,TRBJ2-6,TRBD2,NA,CASSPPSGGGGANVLTF,TGTGCCAGCTCACCACCTAGCGGGGGAGGTGGGGCCAACGTCCTGACTTTC
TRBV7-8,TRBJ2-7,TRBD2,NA,CASSLEPGLAFYEQYF,TGTGCCAGCAGCTTAGAACCGGGACTAGCATTCTACGAGCAGTACTTC
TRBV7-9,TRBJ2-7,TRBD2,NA,CASSLGGEGYEQYF,TGTGCCAGCAGCTTAGGGGGGGAGGGCTACGAGCAGTACTTC
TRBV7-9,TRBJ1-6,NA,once,CASSFSVPLHF,TGTGCCAGCAGCTTTTCAGTGCCCCTCCACTTT
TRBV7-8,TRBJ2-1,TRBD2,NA,CASSVLAGGDEQFF,TGTGCCAGCAGCGTTCTAGCGGGGGGGGATGAGCAGTTCTTC
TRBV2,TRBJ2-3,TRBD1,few,CASRAFYPGQGTDTQYF,TGTGCCAGCAGGGCCTTCTACCCGGGACAGGGTACAGATACGCAGTATTTT
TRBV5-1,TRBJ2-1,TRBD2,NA,CASSPGLSYNEQFF,TGCGCCAGCAGCCCGGGACTATCCTACAATGAGCAGTTCTTC
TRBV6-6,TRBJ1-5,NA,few,CASSRYNSNQPQHF,TGTGCCAGCAGCCGTTATAATAGCAATCAGCCCCAGCATTTT
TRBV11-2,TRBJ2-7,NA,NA,CASSLRGTGGYEQYF,TGTGCCAGCAGCTTGCGCGGGACTGGAGGGTACGAGCAGTACTTC
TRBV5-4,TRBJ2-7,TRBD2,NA,CASSPGTSGGFREQYF,TGTGCCAGCAGCCCGGGGACTAGCGGGGGTTTCAGGGAGCAGTACTTC
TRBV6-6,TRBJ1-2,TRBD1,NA,CASSKQGDYGYTF,TGTGCCAGCAGTAAACAGGGGGACTATGGCTACACCTTC
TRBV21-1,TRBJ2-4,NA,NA,CARAGGLVAKNIQYF,TGTGCCAGAGCGGGGGGCTTGGTGGCCAAAAACATTCAGTACTTC
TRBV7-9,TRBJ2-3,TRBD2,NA,CASSRTRGVSTDTQYF,TGTGCCAGCAGCCGAACGCGGGGGGTCTCGACAGATACGCAGTATTTT
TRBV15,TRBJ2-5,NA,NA,CATRLGGAEETQYF,TGTGCCACCAGACTTGGGGGCGCGGAAGAGACCCAGTACTTC